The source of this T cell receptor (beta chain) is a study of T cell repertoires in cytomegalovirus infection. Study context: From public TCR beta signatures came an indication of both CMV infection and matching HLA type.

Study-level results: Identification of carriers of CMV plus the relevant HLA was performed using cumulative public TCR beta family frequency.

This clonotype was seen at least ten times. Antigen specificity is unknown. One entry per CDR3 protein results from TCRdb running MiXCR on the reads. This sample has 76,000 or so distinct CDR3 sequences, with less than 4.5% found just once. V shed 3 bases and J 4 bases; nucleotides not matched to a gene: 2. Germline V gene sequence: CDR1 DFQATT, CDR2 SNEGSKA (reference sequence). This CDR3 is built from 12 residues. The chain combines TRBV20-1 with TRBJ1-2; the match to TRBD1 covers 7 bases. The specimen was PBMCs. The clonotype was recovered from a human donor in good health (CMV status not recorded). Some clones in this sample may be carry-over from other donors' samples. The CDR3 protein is CSASDRAYGYTF. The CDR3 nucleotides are TGCAGTGCTAGTGACAGGGCCTATGGCTACACCTTC.